The 8 T cell receptor beta chains below come from one sample, sequenced in a study of blood T cell repertoires in COVID-19. Method: immunoSEQ multiplex PCR; TCRdb's copy keeps in-frame clones and lacks some. The data contain about 300,000 clones, about 89% of them singletons. Sequencing was performed on peripheral blood. The receptor source for this set is a man aged 18 to 29 who had recovered from COVID-19.

The chain joins TRBV25-1 to TRBJ1-4; D is ambiguous. The CDR3 has 16 amino acids. From germline, CDR1 is MGHDK and CDR2 SYGVNS. V lost 1 base and J 4 bases, leaving 13 bases between the germline ends. The CDR3 coding sequence is TGTGCCAGCAGTGAATCGCGCGGGCGGCTTAATGAAAAACTGTTTTTT. Protein sequence: CASSESRGRLNEKLFF.

This clone showed up just a few times. The chain employs TRBV7-2 and TRBJ1-1; D unresolved. Per the germline V gene, CDR1 is SGHTA and CDR2 is FQGNSA. Trimming cost V 6 bases and J 1 base, with 12 bases left between them. This CDR3 has 14 amino acids. For the CDR3, the DNA is TGTGCCAGCAGTCAAGACCGACAGAACACTGAAGCTTTCTTT. It encodes CASSQDRQNTEAFF.

This chain joins TRBV6-5 and TRBJ1-3; TRBD1 agrees at 9 bases. This CDR3 region has 15 residues. J gave up 2 bases and V 5 bases, and 4 bases lay outside the gene matches. Germline V gene sequence: CDR1 MNHEY, CDR2 SVGAGI. The CDR3 region has the DNA TGTGCCAGCAGTCCGACAGGGGGAGCTGGAAACACCATATATTTT. Amino acid sequence: CASSPTGGAGNTIYF.

The chain has TRBV9 and TRBJ2-2; 12 nucleotides match TRBD2. Germline V gives CDR1 SGDLS, CDR2 YYNGEE. The CDR3 totals 19 residues. V shed 0 bases and J 3 bases; nucleotides not matched to a gene: 9. CDR3 residues: CASSVEGSSGGADTGELFF. The DNA for the CDR3 is TGTGCCAGCAGCGTAGAAGGTTCTAGCGGGGGGGCGGACACCGGGGAGCTGTTTTTT.

The CDR3 nucleotides are TGCAGTGCTCAGACAGAATACGAGCAGTACTTC. It yields the protein CSAQTEYEQYF. This sequence joins TRBV20-1 and TRBJ2-7, with D maybe TRBD1 (5 bases). The CDR3 has 11 amino acids. V gave up 5 bases and J gave up 4 bases, with 9 bases separating them. Germline CDR1 and CDR2: DFQATT and SNEGSKA (reference sequence).

This clone was found once. The chain has TRBV7-9 and TRBJ1-1, with 7 bases identical to TRBD1. The CDR3 is 16 residues long. Germline V gene data show CDR1 as SEHNR and CDR2 as FQNEAQ (reference sequence). V was clipped by 4 bases and J by 10 bases; unmatched bases: 18. This CDR3 is CASSSHQQGPVLSAFF. In nucleotides, the CDR3 is TGTGCCAGCAGCTCCCATCAACAGGGGCCCGTCTTGTCAGCTTTCTTT.

V and J are TRBV4-1 and TRBJ1-6; no clear D. The CDR3 runs to 18 residues. V gave up 0 bases and J gave up 0 bases, with 12 bases separating them. Germline lookup yields CDR1 MGHRA and CDR2 YSYEKL. The DNA of the CDR3 is TGCGCCAGCAGCCAAGATATGGGAGGGAGCTCCTATAATTCACCCCTCCACTTT. Its translation: CASSQDMGGSSYNSPLHF.

V is TRBV5-1 and J is TRBJ1-1, with unresolved D. Trimming left V 0 bases short and J 0 bases short, with 6 bases between. Germline V gene lookup returns CDR1 SGHRS and CDR2 YFSETQ. CDR3 length: 14 residues. CDR3 bases: TGCGCCAGCAGCTTGGGAGCTATGAACACTGAAGCTTTCTTT. This sequence encodes CASSLGAMNTEAFF.